This entry lists 6 T cell receptor beta chains sequenced from one sample in a study of PD-1 blockade in classical Hodgkin lymphoma. Time point denoted: cycle 4 day 1 (C4D1), after less than 7 weeks of nivolumab. Each patient relapsed following autologous stem cell transplantation, and prior brentuximab vedotin exposure differed. Negative selection with magnets was how CD8+ T cells were isolated from the thawed PBMCs. Clones were read by immunoSEQ multiplex PCR, and TCRdb kept only the in-frame ones, dropping some. This table has more than 12,000 clones, roughly nine tenths appearing once. The sequenced sample was CD8+ T cells from blood, obtained before the fourth cycle of nivolumab. These receptors all come from a human donor with classical Hodgkin lymphoma.

The chain employs TRBV29-1 and TRBJ2-5; D is possibly TRBD2 (6 bases). The V gene's germline CDR1 is SQVTM and CDR2 ANQGSEA. The CDR3 spans 13 residues. Trimming cost V 4 bases and J 3 bases, with 12 bases left between them. In DNA, the CDR3 is TGCAGCGTTGTCCCCCTAGCGAAAGAGACCCAGTACTTC. It codes for CSVVPLAKETQYF.

The V call is TRBV11-2, the J call TRBJ2-1, with D uncertain. The germline gives CDR1 SGHAT, CDR2 FQNNGV. With 0 bases removed from V and 9 bases from J, the gap between germline ends came to 12 bases. CDR3 length: 14 residues. The CDR3 protein is CASSLEVNGPEQFF. The CDR3 DNA sequence: TGTGCCAGCAGCTTAGAGGTAAACGGACCTGAGCAGTTCTTC.

This clone is categorized as large. The chain is built from TRBV29-1 and TRBJ2-3; no clear D gene. The CDR3 runs 17 residues. In germline, CDR1 is SQVTM, CDR2 ANQGSEA. V lost 1 base and J lost 2, with 19 bases in between. CDR3 sequence (DNA): TGCAGCGTTGAAGGTCTTCCCACCTACAATCCCACAGATACGCAGTATTTT. Translating it yields CSVEGLPTYNPTDTQYF.

This clone has only one observation. This chain joins TRBV11-2 and TRBJ2-2; the D is unclear. This CDR3 is 11 amino acids long. CDR1 SGHAT and CDR2 FQNNGV come from the germline V gene. Trimming pared 4 bases from V and 8 bases from J, leaving 5 bases between. CDR3 in amino acids: CASSSTGELFF. The CDR3, as DNA: TGTGCCAGCAGCTCCACAGGGGAGCTGTTTTTT. Based on the CDR3 plus reference TRBV11-2 and TRBJ2-2, the full variable domain is EAGVAQSPRYKIIEKRQSVAFWCNPISGHATLYWYQQILGQGPKLLIQFQNNGVVDDSQLPKDRFSAERLKGVDSTLKIQPAKLEDSAVYLCASSSTGELFFGEGSRLTVL.

V and J are TRBV7-3 and TRBJ2-1, with 7 bases matching TRBD2. Germline V gene sequence: CDR1 SGHTA, CDR2 FQGTGA. The CDR3 extends over 17 amino acids. V shed 2 bases and J 0 bases; nucleotides not matched to a gene: 7. The CDR3 loop reads CASSLDRAGDSYNEQFF. The CDR3 bases are TGTGCCAGCAGCTTAGATCGGGCGGGAGACTCCTACAATGAGCAGTTCTTC.

The V and J genes are TRBV18 and TRBJ2-7; D might be TRBD1 (6 bases). This CDR3 is 16 amino acids long. V lost 3 bases to trimming and J lost 2 bases, with 17 bases between them. Germline V gene lookup returns CDR1 KGHSH and CDR2 LQKENI. The CDR3 DNA follows: TGTGCCAGCTCACCCAAACGACAGGAACCTCCCTACGAGCAGTACTTC. This gives the protein CASSPKRQEPPYEQYF.